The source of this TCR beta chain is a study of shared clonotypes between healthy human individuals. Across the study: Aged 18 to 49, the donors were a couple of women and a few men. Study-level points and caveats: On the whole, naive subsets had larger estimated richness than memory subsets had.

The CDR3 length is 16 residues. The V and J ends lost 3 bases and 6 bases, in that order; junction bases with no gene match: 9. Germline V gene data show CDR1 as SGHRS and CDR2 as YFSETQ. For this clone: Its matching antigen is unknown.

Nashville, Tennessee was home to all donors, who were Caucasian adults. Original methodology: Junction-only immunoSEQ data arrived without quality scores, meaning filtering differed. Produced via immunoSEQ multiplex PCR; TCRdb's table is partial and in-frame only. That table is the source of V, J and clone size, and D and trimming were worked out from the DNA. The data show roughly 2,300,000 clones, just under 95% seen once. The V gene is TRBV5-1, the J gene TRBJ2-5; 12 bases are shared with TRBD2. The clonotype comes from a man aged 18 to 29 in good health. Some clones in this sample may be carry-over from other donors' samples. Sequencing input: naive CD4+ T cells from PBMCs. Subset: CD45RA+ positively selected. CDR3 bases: TGCGCCAGCAGCTCACTGCTACTAGCGGGAGGAAAGACCCAGTACTTC. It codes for CASSSLLLAGGKTQYF.